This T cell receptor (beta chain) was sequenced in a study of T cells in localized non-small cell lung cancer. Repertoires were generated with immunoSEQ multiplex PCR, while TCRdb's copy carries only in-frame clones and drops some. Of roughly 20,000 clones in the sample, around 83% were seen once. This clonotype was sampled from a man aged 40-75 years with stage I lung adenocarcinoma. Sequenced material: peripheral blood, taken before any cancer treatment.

CDR3 residues: CASSPGRGFTEAFF. The CDR3 DNA is TGTGCCAGCTCACCAGGTAGAGGGTTCACTGAAGCTTTCTTT. The J gene is TRBJ1-1, the V gene TRBV18, with no clear D. From germline, CDR1 is KGHSH and CDR2 LQKENI. Trimming cost V 2 bases and J 4 bases, with 11 bases left between them. The CDR3 sequence is 14 residues long.